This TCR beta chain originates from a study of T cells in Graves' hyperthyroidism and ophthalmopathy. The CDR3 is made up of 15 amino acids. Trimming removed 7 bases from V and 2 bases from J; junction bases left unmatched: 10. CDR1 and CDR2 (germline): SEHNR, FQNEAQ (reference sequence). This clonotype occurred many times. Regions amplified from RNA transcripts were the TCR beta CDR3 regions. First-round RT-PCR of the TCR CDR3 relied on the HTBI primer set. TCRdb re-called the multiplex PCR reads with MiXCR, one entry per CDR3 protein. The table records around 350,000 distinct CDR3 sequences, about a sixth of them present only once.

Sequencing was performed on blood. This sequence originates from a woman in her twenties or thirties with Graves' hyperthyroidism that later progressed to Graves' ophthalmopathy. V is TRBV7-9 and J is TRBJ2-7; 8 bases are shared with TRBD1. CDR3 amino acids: CASTNAGGSTYEQYF. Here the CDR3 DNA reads TGTGCCAGCACCAATGCAGGGGGCTCAACCTACGAGCAGTACTTC.